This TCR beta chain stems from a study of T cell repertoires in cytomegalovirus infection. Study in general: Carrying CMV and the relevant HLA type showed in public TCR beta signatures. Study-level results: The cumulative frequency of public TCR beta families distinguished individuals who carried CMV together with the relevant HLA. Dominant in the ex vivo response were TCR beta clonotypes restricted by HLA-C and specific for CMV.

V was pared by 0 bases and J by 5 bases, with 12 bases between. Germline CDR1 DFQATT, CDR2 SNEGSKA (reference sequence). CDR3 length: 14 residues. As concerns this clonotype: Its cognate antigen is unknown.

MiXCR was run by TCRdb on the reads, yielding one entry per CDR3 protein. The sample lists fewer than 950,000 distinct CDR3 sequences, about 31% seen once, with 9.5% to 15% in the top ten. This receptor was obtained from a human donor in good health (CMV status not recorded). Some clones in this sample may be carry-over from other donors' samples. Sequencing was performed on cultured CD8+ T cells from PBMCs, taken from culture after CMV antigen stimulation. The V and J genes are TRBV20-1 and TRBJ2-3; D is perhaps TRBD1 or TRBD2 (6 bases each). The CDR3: CSARDQEGGDTQYF. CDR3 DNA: TGCAGTGCTAGAGATCAAGAGGGGGGAGATACGCAGTATTTT.